This TCR beta chain was captured by sequencing in a study of blood T cells in healthy people across ages. Study-level information: Template switching caught about one barcoded beta molecule for each two T cells. Study results and limitations: Changes in expanded clonotypes were possibly confounded, as the CMV status of donors was unknown.

J gave up 5 bases and V 7 bases, and 7 bases lay outside the gene matches. Germline loops: CDR1 SNHLY, CDR2 FYNNEI. This CDR3 has 14 amino acids. Of note for this clonotype: Its antigen is unknown.

Next came a second PCR, run for roughly 6 to 11 cycles, which used a sample-barcoded 5' primer along with a J-beta primer mix. TCRdb ran MiXCR on the 5' RACE reads and lists one entry per CDR3 protein. The table records 790,000 or so distinct CDR3 sequences, 45% to 70% of them present only once. The genes are TRBV2 and TRBJ2-2, with 7 bases lining up with TRBD2. This TCR came from a man aged 35 to 55 in good health. Sequenced: blood. This CDR3 reads CASKSGGMTGELFF. As DNA, the CDR3 is TGTGCCAGCAAATCCGGGGGGATGACCGGGGAGCTGTTTTTT.